What follows are 22 T cell receptor beta chains derived from one specimen sequenced in a study of blood T cell repertoires in COVID-19. Measured with immunoSEQ multiplex PCR; TCRdb has only the in-frame clones, and not every one. The data show about 150,000 clones, around 80% seen once. The sequenced sample was PBMCs or T cells enriched from blood (not recorded which). Source of these receptors: a man in his fifties or sixties who had recovered from COVID-19.

This clone was counted only a few times. The chain links TRBV15 to TRBJ2-4; a possible D gene is TRBD1 (6 bases). Germline CDR1 and CDR2: LNHNV and YYDKDF (reference sequence). Between the trimmed V and J ends, which lost 3 bases and 4 bases, there was a span of 7 bases. The CDR3 extends over 13 amino acids. CDR3 region: CATSRDSKNIQYF. The CDR3 DNA is TGTGCCACCAGCAGGGACAGTAAAAACATTCAGTACTTC.

The CDR3 protein is CSGLMGGSGNTIYF. The DNA of the CDR3 is TGCAGCGGTCTCATGGGGGGCTCTGGAAACACCATATATTTT. The rearrangement links TRBV29-1 to TRBJ1-3, with D maybe TRBD1 (5 bases). Germline V gene sequence: CDR1 SQVTM, CDR2 ANQGSEA. V was cut by 7 bases and J by 0 bases, with 13 bases left in between. This CDR3 is built from 14 residues.

The chain combines TRBV4-1 with TRBJ2-5, with D possibly TRBD1 on 6 matching bases. With 1 base removed from V and 0 bases from J, the gap between germline ends came to 9 bases. CDR3 length: 15 amino acids. The germline V gene has CDR1 MGHRA and CDR2 YSYEKL. The CDR3 DNA sequence: TGCGCCAGCAGCCAAGTTGGGACAAACCAAGAGACCCAGTACTTC. It translates to CASSQVGTNQETQYF.

The chain couples TRBV5-4 to TRBJ2-3; 12 nucleotides agree with TRBD1. This CDR3 is built from 14 residues. Germline V gene lookup returns CDR1 SGHNT and CDR2 YYREEE (reference sequence). The V gene end was trimmed by 7 bases and the J gene end by 3 bases; junction bases not matched to a gene: 3. CDR3 region: CASGTGGFTDTQYF. The CDR3 DNA reads TGTGCCAGCGGGACAGGGGGCTTTACAGATACGCAGTATTTT.

V usage is TRBV10-2 and J usage is TRBJ1-5, with a possible D match to TRBD1 (6 bases). Trimming shortened V by 3 bases and J by 7 bases, and 10 bases separated the two germline ends. The CDR3 extends over 13 amino acids. Per germline, CDR1 WSHSY and CDR2 SAAADI. The CDR3 reads CASSDRGWQPQHF. CDR3 nucleotides: TGCGCCAGCAGTGACAGGGGATGGCAGCCCCAGCATTTT.

This clone has only a few counts. V and J are TRBV5-6 and TRBJ2-3, with D tentatively TRBD1 (5 bases). Trimming removed 4 bases at V and 3 bases at J, with 12 bases between. Germline V gene lookup returns CDR1 SGHDT and CDR2 YYEEEE. The CDR3 extends over 14 amino acids. The CDR3 region is CASSPVRGTDTQYF. DNA of the CDR3: TGTGCCAGCAGCCCGGTAAGGGGAACAGATACGCAGTATTTT. The whole variable domain, remainder taken from reference TRBV5-6 and TRBJ2-3, is DAGVTQSPTHLIKTRGQQVTLRCSPKSGHDTVSWYQQALGQGPQFIFQYYEEEERQRGNFPDRFSGHQFPNYSSELNVNALLLGDSALYLCASSPVRGTDTQYFGPGTRLTVL.

The chain couples TRBV29-1 to TRBJ1-1; no clear D gene. V shed 3 bases and J shed 8 bases, with 13 bases lying between them. The CDR3 spans 12 residues. In germline, CDR1 is SQVTM, CDR2 ANQGSEA. DNA for the CDR3: TGCAGCGTTGATGGGCCACGGGAAGAAGCTTTCTTT. Translation: CSVDGPREEAFF. The whole variable domain, remainder taken from reference TRBV29-1 and TRBJ1-1, is SAVISQKPSRDICQRGTSLTIQCQVDSQVTMMFWYRQQPGQSLTLIATANQGSEATYESGFVIDKFPISRPNLTFSTLTVSNMSPEDSSIYLCSVDGPREEAFFGQGTRLTVV.

The chain is built from TRBV6-2 or TRBV6-3 and TRBJ2-7; weak D call: TRBD1 (5 bases). The CDR3 is 13 residues long. V was shortened by 5 bases and J by 3 bases, with 11 bases between the two germline ends. The germline CDR1 and CDR2 sequences are MNHEY and SVGEGT. CDR3 loop: CASSKTVSYEQYF. In nucleotides, the CDR3 is TGTGCCAGCAGTAAGACAGTCAGCTACGAGCAGTACTTC.

V and J are TRBV18 and TRBJ1-2; unclear D gene. Deletions cut 3 bases from V and 1 base from J, with 6 bases between. The CDR3 extends over 13 amino acids. CDR1 and CDR2 (germline): KGHSH, LQKENI. DNA of the CDR3: TGTGCCAGCTCACCCGAGGATAACTATGGCTACACCTTC. It translates to CASSPEDNYGYTF.

The V call is TRBV5-4, the J call TRBJ2-1; maybe TRBD2 (6 bases). This CDR3 has 13 residues. CDR1 is SGHNT, CDR2 YYREEE, per germline (reference sequence). V lost 4 bases to trimming and J lost 5 bases, with 10 bases between them. In nucleotides, the CDR3 is TGTGCCAGCAGCCCCGGCGGGGACAATGAGCAGTTCTTC. It specifies CASSPGGDNEQFF.

This clone appeared a few times. The chain combines TRBV9 with TRBJ2-7; a possible D gene is TRBD2 (6 bases). The ends were cut back, 4 bases at V and 2 bases at J, with 13 bases in the middle. The CDR3 has 14 amino acids. CDR1 is SGDLS and CDR2 is YYNGEE in the germline V gene. CDR3 in amino acids: CASSPGGVPYEQYF. For the CDR3, the DNA is TGTGCCAGCAGCCCCGGAGGGGTCCCCTACGAGCAGTACTTC. The full variable domain, its missing parts supplied by reference TRBV9 and TRBJ2-7, is DSGVTQTPKHLITATGQRVTLRCSPRSGDLSVYWYQQSLDQGLQFLIQYYNGEERAKGNILERFSAQQFPDLHSELNLSSLELGDSALYFCASSPGGVPYEQYFGPGTRLTVT.

V is TRBV5-1 and J is TRBJ1-2, with D unclear. V was pared by 0 bases and J by 8 bases, with 11 bases between. The germline V gene encodes CDR1 SGHRS and CDR2 YFSETQ. There are 13 residues in the CDR3. The CDR3 nucleotides read TGCGCCAGCAGCTTGGCCCTGAGGGAGGGCTACACCTTC. Protein sequence: CASSLALREGYTF.

The chain employs TRBV11-3 and TRBJ1-4; no clear D gene. This CDR3 comprises 16 residues. CDR1 is SGHNT and CDR2 is YENEEA in the germline V gene. V was clipped by 1 base and J by 5 bases, with 14 bases between them. CDR3 sequence: CASSLVSGGVNEKLFF. In nucleotides, the CDR3 is TGTGCCAGCAGCTTAGTATCGGGAGGTGTAAATGAAAAACTGTTTTTT.

V gene TRBV19 combines with J gene TRBJ2-3; the match to TRBD2 covers 10 bases. The V gene end was trimmed by 5 bases and the J gene end by 2 bases; junction bases not matched to a gene: 10. The CDR3 loop spans 17 amino acids. The germline CDR1 and CDR2 sequences are LNHDA and SQIVND (reference sequence). The CDR3 nucleotides are TGTGCCAGTAGTCCGCGGACTAGCGGACTTAACACAGATACGCAGTATTTT. Protein product: CASSPRTSGLNTDTQYF.

The chain recombines TRBV27 with TRBJ2-5, with D maybe TRBD2 (5 bases). The CDR3 has 13 residues. Germline V gene data show CDR1 as MNHEY and CDR2 as SMNVEV (reference sequence). Trimming removed 2 bases from V and 2 bases from J, with 6 bases in between. In DNA, the CDR3 is TGTGCCAGCAGTTTACGAGGGCAAGAGACCCAGTACTTC. It specifies CASSLRGQETQYF.

This clone was found a few times. V usage is TRBV2 and J usage is TRBJ2-1, with 14 bases lining up with TRBD2. Germline CDR1 is SNHLY and CDR2 is FYNNEI. The V and J ends lost 11 bases and 4 bases, in that order; junction bases with no gene match: 4. The CDR3 runs to 14 residues. The CDR3 reads CAGGTSGGYNEQFF. The CDR3 DNA reads TGTGCCGGAGGGACTAGCGGGGGATACAATGAGCAGTTCTTC.

The chain recombines TRBV6-2 or TRBV6-3 with TRBJ1-5; the D is unclear. The CDR3 loop spans 16 amino acids. The V gene lost 4 bases and the J gene lost 9 bases, with 22 bases spanning the gap. Germline values: CDR1 MNHEY, CDR2 SVGEGT. In nucleotides, the CDR3 is TGTGCCAGCAGTTTCCCCGGGAGTTATCCAGCGGGGCCCCAGCATTTT. Translated, it gives CASSFPGSYPAGPQHF.

V is TRBV25-1 and J is TRBJ2-7; unclear D gene. V was trimmed by 5 bases and J by 5 bases, leaving 16 bases between them. Germline V gene sequence: CDR1 MGHDK, CDR2 SYGVNS. There are 14 residues in the CDR3. CDR3 in amino acids: CASSTTGSRNEQYF. The DNA for the CDR3 is TGTGCCAGCAGTACAACGGGTTCGAGGAACGAGCAGTACTTC.

The table lists this clone with a count of one. The rearrangement joins TRBV7-9 to TRBJ2-5, with 10 bases aligning to TRBD2. CDR1 and CDR2 from the germline V gene are SEHNR and FQNEAQ (reference sequence). The CDR3 consists of 17 residues. V was pared by 5 bases and J by 1 base, with 10 bases of the junction left unmatched. In DNA form, the CDR3 reads TGTGCCAGCAGCCCCAGGGGGGCTAGCGGGGGCCAAGAGACCCAGTACTTC. Protein: CASSPRGASGGQETQYF.

The chain joins TRBV25-1 to TRBJ2-5; D possibly corresponds to TRBD1 (5 bases). There are 14 residues in the CDR3. Trimming cost V 2 bases and J 0 bases, with 7 bases left between them. CDR1 and CDR2 (germline): MGHDK, SYGVNS. Here the CDR3 reads CASSEQGYQETQYF. The CDR3 DNA reads TGTGCCAGCAGTGAACAGGGTTACCAAGAGACCCAGTACTTC.

This clone was seen only a few times. V is TRBV7-9 and J is TRBJ2-3; TRBD2 aligns across 9 bases. From germline, CDR1 is SEHNR and CDR2 FQNEAQ (reference sequence). The V and J ends lost 4 bases and 2 bases, in that order; junction bases with no gene match: 4. This CDR3 region has 15 residues. For the CDR3, the DNA is TGTGCCAGCAGCTCGCTAGCGGGGAACACAGATACGCAGTATTTT. Its protein product is CASSSLAGNTDTQYF.

The V gene is TRBV19, the J gene TRBJ1-1; D unclear. From germline, CDR1 is LNHDA and CDR2 SQIVND (reference sequence). There are 14 residues in the CDR3. The V gene lost 7 bases and the J gene lost 3 bases, with 15 bases spanning the gap. The CDR3 DNA is TGTGCCAGTACTGGCGGAGTCGCTTACACTGAAGCTTTCTTT. It specifies CASTGGVAYTEAFF.